This T cell receptor (beta chain) was sequenced in a study of T cells in Graves' hyperthyroidism and ophthalmopathy. The CDR3 sequence is 13 residues long. Germline V lookup: CDR1 SGHVS, CDR2 FQNEAQ. General observations from the study: It was a median approximately 7.1 months before onset that the model predicted ophthalmopathy.

The CDR3 regions of TCR beta were amplified from RNA transcripts. A first-round RT-PCR of the TCR CDR3 used the HTBI primer set. TCRdb itself ran the multiplex PCR reads through MiXCR, one entry per CDR3 protein. The sample consists of 610,000 or so distinct CDR3 sequences, under 60% of them appearing once. Patients between 18 and 65 years old had hyperthyroidism, newly diagnosed and lasting under 2 months. Every diagnosis used clinical symptoms, serum thyroxine and TRAb, thyroid ultrasound and orbital computed tomography. This clonotype occurred many times. What it recognizes is unknown. The clonotype comes from a woman under 30 with Graves' hyperthyroidism. The chain carries TRBV7-8 and TRBJ1-5; D is unclear. Near its end, the DNA agrees better with TRBJ2-3, so the J call may be wrong. Sequencing was carried out using peripheral blood or thyroid tissue (not recorded which). CDR3 DNA sequence: TGTGCCAGCAGCTTAAGTCTCAATGGTTACCAGTATTTT. Its translation: CASSLSLNGYQYF.